This T cell receptor (beta chain) was profiled in a study of early T cells in non-severe SARS-CoV-2 infection. Each cDNA molecule carried a unique molecular identifier. One entry per CDR3 protein results from TCRdb running MiXCR on the 5' RACE reads. Among approximately 32,000 distinct CDR3 sequences listed, around 6.6% were seen once. The V end was cut by 8 bases, the J end by 10 bases, with 21 bases between. Germline-derived CDR1 and CDR2 are MNHEY and SVGEGT. This CDR3 is built from 15 residues. The V call is TRBV6-2 or TRBV6-3, the J call TRBJ1-6; D is possibly TRBD1 (5 bases). The sequencing input was whole blood. This clonotype originated in an adult who was a healthcare worker with PCR-confirmed SARS-CoV-2 infection or an uninfected control (not recorded which). CDR3 coding DNA: TGTGCCAGCGGACTGGTAGTTGGGGGGATCTCACCCCTCCACTTT. Translation: CASGLVVGGISPLHF.